These T cell receptor beta chains were read from a single sample in a study of T cells after yellow fever vaccination. From the 5' RACE reads, TCRdb called clonotypes with MiXCR, one entry per CDR3 protein. The table shows 200,000 to 250,000 distinct CDR3 sequences, with 2.5% to 3.5% occurring only once. The specimen was CD4+ T cells sorted from PBMCs, collected 10 days after the yellow fever booster vaccination. The receptor source for this set is a man aged 18 to 35 who received the YFV17D yellow fever vaccine. Both conserved end residues are part of each CDR3. Each record gives: D gene, V gene, clone size, J gene, CDR3 protein, CDR3 DNA. D genes are given only for firm matches. Rows may omit the clone size; those that give it use once, few, many or a size class.

TRBD1,TRBV5-6,few,TRBJ1-2,CASCSYPGQGSNYGYTF,TGTGCCAGCTGTTCCTACCCCGGACAGGGGAGTAACTATGGCTACACCTTC
NA,TRBV7-2,NA,TRBJ1-2,CASSRGNPQINYGYTF,TGTGCCAGCAGCCGCGGAAATCCACAGATAAACTATGGCTACACCTTC
TRBD1,TRBV5-4,NA,TRBJ2-3,CASSFDRGGSTDTQYF,TGTGCCAGCAGCTTTGACAGGGGAGGAAGCACAGATACGCAGTATTTT
NA,TRBV10-3,many,TRBJ2-7,CAISDPLPGWYEQYF,TGTGCCATCAGTGACCCACTACCAGGGTGGTACGAGCAGTACTTC
TRBD2,TRBV11-2,many,TRBJ2-5,CASSRAGVKETQYF,TGTGCCAGCAGCCGAGCGGGGGTTAAGGAGACCCAGTACTTC
NA,TRBV4-3,many,TRBJ1-2,CASSHRTAAYGYTF,TGCGCCAGCAGCCACAGGACAGCCGCCTATGGCTACACCTTC
TRBD1,TRBV6-5,NA,TRBJ1-2,CASSDPGQGSYGYTF,TGTGCCAGCAGCGACCCGGGACAGGGGAGCTATGGCTACACCTTC
NA,TRBV3-1,few,TRBJ2-3,CASSHMRRAASTDTQYF,TGTGCCAGCAGCCATATGAGACGAGCCGCTAGCACAGATACGCAGTATTTT
NA,TRBV5-1,few,TRBJ1-3,CASSPQPGTAGNTIYF,TGCGCCAGCAGCCCCCAGCCTGGGACTGCTGGAAACACCATATATTTT
NA,TRBV4-2,many,TRBJ2-3,CASSRERGSTDTQYF,TGTGCCAGCAGCCGGGAGAGGGGTAGCACAGATACGCAGTATTTT
NA,TRBV4-1,many,TRBJ2-1,CASRPGGTRREFF,TGCGCCAGCAGACCTGGAGGGACACGGAGGGAGTTCTTC
NA,TRBV7-9,many,TRBJ1-1,CASSYRFEAFF,TGTGCCAGCAGTTACAGGTTTGAAGCTTTCTTT
NA,TRBV12-3/TRBV12-4,many,TRBJ2-5,CASRHGTRNQETQYF,TGTGCCAGCAGACACGGAACCAGGAACCAAGAGACCCAGTACTTC
TRBD2,TRBV27,many,TRBJ2-3,CASSGTSVTDTQYF,TGTGCCAGCTCCGGGACTAGCGTAACAGATACGCAGTATTTT
TRBD1,TRBV11-2,few,TRBJ2-5,CASSWGQGTSETQYF,TGTGCCAGCAGCTGGGGACAGGGGACGTCGGAGACCCAGTACTTC
NA,TRBV24-1,NA,TRBJ2-2,CATSDPFPPGELFF,TGTGCCACCAGTGATCCCTTCCCGCCCGGGGAGCTGTTTTTT
NA,TRBV4-3,NA,TRBJ1-2,CASSQDWSAYYGYTF,TGCGCCAGCAGCCAAGATTGGAGTGCATACTATGGCTACACCTTC
NA,TRBV5-1,many,TRBJ1-2,CASSILLGDGYTF,TGCGCCAGCAGCATCCTCCTGGGGGACGGCTACACCTTC
NA,TRBV5-1,NA,TRBJ1-6,CASRDTENSPLHF,TGCGCCAGCAGGGACACCGAGAATTCACCCCTCCACTTT
NA,TRBV15,NA,TRBJ1-4,CATSRDRGRTLGEKLFF,TGTGCCACCAGCAGAGATCGTGGAAGGACGTTGGGTGAAAAACTGTTTTTT
NA,TRBV20-1,NA,TRBJ1-4,CSASWASNEKLFF,TGCAGTGCTAGTTGGGCATCCAATGAAAAACTGTTTTTT
TRBD1,TRBV4-3,NA,TRBJ1-1,CASSQNPGQGASEAFF,TGCGCCAGCAGCCAAAATCCGGGACAGGGGGCTTCTGAAGCTTTCTTT
NA,TRBV20-1,many,TRBJ1-1,CSADILGGETAEAFF,TGCAGTGCAGACATATTAGGTGGTGAGACTGCTGAAGCTTTCTTT
NA,TRBV7-2,NA,TRBJ1-2,CASSPSNYGYTF,TGTGCCAGCAGCCCCTCTAACTATGGCTACACCTTC
NA,TRBV4-3,many,TRBJ1-6,CASSQSGGRDSPLHF,TGCGCCAGCAGCCAAAGTGGCGGCAGGGACTCACCCCTCCACTTT
NA,TRBV18,many,TRBJ1-1,CASSPATWDTEAFF,TGTGCCAGCTCACCCGCAACTTGGGACACTGAAGCTTTCTTT
TRBD1,TRBV10-1,NA,TRBJ2-1,CASSRDRGGEQFF,TGCGCCAGCAGCCGGGACAGGGGGGGTGAGCAGTTCTTC
NA,TRBV28,NA,TRBJ2-3,CATTRAPLITDTQYF,TGTGCCACGACACGGGCTCCTCTAATTACAGATACGCAGTATTTT
NA,TRBV12-3/TRBV12-4,many,TRBJ1-2,CASSFGEGNYGYTF,TGTGCCAGCAGTTTCGGTGAGGGAAACTATGGCTACACCTTC
TRBD2,TRBV7-2,many,TRBJ2-1,CASSLVRGGQYNEQFF,TGTGCCAGCAGCTTAGTGCGGGGGGGCCAATACAATGAGCAGTTCTTC
NA,TRBV28,few,TRBJ2-6,CASKKGGAGANVLTF,TGTGCCAGCAAAAAAGGGGGGGCTGGGGCCAACGTCCTGACTTTC
TRBD1,TRBV7-2,many,TRBJ1-3,CASSLSGTAGNTIYF,TGTGCCAGCAGCCTCTCCGGGACAGCTGGAAACACCATATATTTT
NA,TRBV29-1,many,TRBJ2-7,CSVSRGENEQYF,TGCAGCGTTAGCCGTGGGGAAAACGAGCAGTACTTC
TRBD1,TRBV12-3/TRBV12-4,many,TRBJ2-7,CASKGQAYEQYF,TGTGCCAGCAAGGGACAGGCCTACGAGCAGTACTTC
NA,TRBV14,many,TRBJ2-1,CASSQLSISYNEQFF,TGTGCCAGCAGCCAACTCTCCATATCCTACAATGAGCAGTTCTTC
NA,TRBV27,many,TRBJ2-2,CASRKGAGTENTGELFF,TGTGCCAGCAGAAAAGGGGCGGGGACGGAGAACACCGGGGAGCTGTTTTTT
TRBD1,TRBV10-3,many,TRBJ1-3,CAISERARGTGTTKSSGNTIYF,TGTGCCATCAGTGAGAGAGCCCGTGGGACAGGGACGACTAAAAGCTCTGGAAACACCATATATTTT
TRBD1,TRBV4-3,many,TRBJ2-1,CASSQVPSQGAYEQFF,TGCGCCAGCAGCCAAGTTCCGTCTCAGGGGGCCTATGAGCAGTTCTTC
NA,TRBV5-1,many,TRBJ2-3,CASSFPGDDTQYF,TGCGCCAGCAGCTTCCCGGGGGACGATACGCAGTATTTT
NA,TRBV6-6,NA,TRBJ2-3,CASRDPGPDTQYF,TGTGCCAGCAGGGACCCCGGTCCAGATACGCAGTATTTT
NA,TRBV20-1,few,TRBJ2-3,CSARVGKITDTQYF,TGCAGTGCTAGAGTCGGGAAGATCACAGATACGCAGTATTTT
TRBD2,TRBV7-3,many,TRBJ2-1,CASSRLAGSYNEQFF,TGTGCCAGTTCGAGACTAGCGGGTAGCTACAATGAGCAGTTCTTC
TRBD2,TRBV5-4,NA,TRBJ2-5,CASSLSVAGGKEGRETQYF,TGTGCCAGCAGCTTGTCGGTAGCGGGGGGGAAAGAAGGTCGGGAGACCCAGTACTTC
NA,TRBV7-2,NA,TRBJ2-3,CASSLNSDTQYF,TGTGCCAGCAGCTTAAATTCAGATACGCAGTATTTT
TRBD1,TRBV6-5,many,TRBJ2-2,CASSYRQGFLFTGELFF,TGTGCCAGCAGTTACCGACAGGGATTCCTTTTCACCGGGGAGCTGTTTTTT
TRBD1,TRBV5-4,few,TRBJ2-3,CASSPLDRDTDTQYF,TGTGCCAGCAGCCCCCTAGACAGGGACACAGATACGCAGTATTTT
NA,TRBV2,many,TRBJ1-1,CASSEISPLF,TGTGCCAGCAGTGAAATTTCCCCCCTATTT
TRBD1,TRBV24-1,NA,TRBJ1-2,CATGTGGKSGYTF,TGTGCCACCGGAACAGGGGGTAAGAGCGGCTACACCTTC
NA,TRBV20-1,NA,TRBJ1-1,CSYGPAAFF,TGCAGCTACGGGCCGGCAGCTTTCTTT
NA,TRBV7-3,few,TRBJ2-2,CASSMTGLANTGELFF,TGTGCCAGCAGTATGACAGGCCTCGCGAACACCGGGGAGCTGTTTTTT
NA,TRBV6-5,many,TRBJ1-6,CASSYPGRSPLHF,TGTGCCAGCAGTTACCCAGGGCGGTCACCCCTCCACTTT
NA,TRBV5-1,few,TRBJ2-5,CASSPSSGSQETQYF,TGCGCCAGCAGCCCGTCCAGCGGTTCCCAAGAGACCCAGTACTTC
NA,TRBV29-1,many,TRBJ1-2,CSVDLGDGYTF,TGCAGCGTTGATTTGGGCGATGGCTACACCTTC
NA,TRBV14,NA,TRBJ1-1,CASSQDKKNTEAFF,TGTGCCAGCAGCCAAGATAAGAAGAACACTGAAGCTTTCTTT
TRBD1,TRBV7-2,NA,TRBJ2-3,CASSLGQPYTDTQYF,TGTGCCAGCAGCCTGGGACAGCCCTACACAGATACGCAGTATTTT
TRBD2,TRBV5-1,many,TRBJ2-5,CASSRGGAEHQETQYF,TGCGCCAGCAGCCGCGGGGGGGCGGAGCACCAAGAGACCCAGTACTTC